This entry features one T cell receptor beta chain sequence. Its antigen is as yet unknown. V gave up 7 bases and J gave up 2 bases, with 8 bases separating them. This CDR3 region has 12 residues. The V gene's germline CDR1 is MDHEN and CDR2 SYDVKM. The nonmyeloablative bone marrow transplants came from related graft donors, with transient mixed chimerism. Unstimulated Tregs (CD4+CD25+CD127-) and CD4+CD25- non-Tregs were sorted from PBMCs. This sample was taken from a study of Tregs in tolerant kidney transplant recipients. Generated by immunoSEQ multiplex PCR, the TCRdb table keeps only in-frame clones and is missing some. This table has roughly 20,000 clones, over 70% appearing once. Study outcomes and limitations: In tolerant patients, donor-specific Tregs outgrew total Tregs, suggesting antigen-driven expansion.

The starting material was CD8+ T cells from blood (PBMCs), obtained 6 months after the transplant. The chain is built from TRBV28 and TRBJ1-1; D gene uncertain. This clonotype was obtained from a human patient who received a combined kidney and bone marrow transplant. Among the T cells, some may be from the graft donor. CDR3 protein: CASTLSNTEAFF. The DNA for the CDR3 is TGTGCCAGCACGCTAAGTAACACTGAAGCTTTCTTT.